A selection of T cell receptor beta chains follows, all from one sample in a study of cytomegalovirus exposure and HLA in healthy donors. Sequencing was performed with immunoSEQ multiplex PCR; in TCRdb, only in-frame clones are kept and a portion is missing. The data contain some 170,000 clones, about 80% of them singletons. Sequencing used PBMCs. These receptors were collected from a woman between 45 and 60 years old in good health and CMV-seronegative. Both conserved end residues are part of each CDR3. The D gene is left open where the match is weak. Rows may omit the clone size; those that give it use once, few, many or a size class.

J: TRBJ2-7; D: NA; V: TRBV28; size: NA; DNA: TGTGCCAGCAGTTTGGACAGAGATAGATACGAGCAGTACTTC; CDR3: CASSLDRDRYEQYF
J: TRBJ2-2; D: TRBD2; V: TRBV6-4; size: NA; DNA: TGTGCCAGCAGCTTTGGGACTAGCGGAAAAAAAAACACCGGGGAGCTGTTTTTT; CDR3: CASSFGTSGKKNTGELFF
J: TRBJ1-2; D: TRBD1; V: TRBV28; size: NA; DNA: TGTGCCAGCAGTCTCAGGGGGCGGAACTATGGCTACACCTTC; CDR3: CASSLRGRNYGYTF
J: TRBJ2-1; D: TRBD2; V: TRBV11-1; size: NA; DNA: TGTGCCAGCAGCGGACTAGCGGGAGGGCGGGAGCAGTTCTTC; CDR3: CASSGLAGGREQFF
J: TRBJ1-2; D: NA; V: TRBV10-3; size: once; DNA: TGTGCCATCAGTGAGGGGGGGGAAGGCTACACCTTC; CDR3: CAISEGGEGYTF
J: TRBJ2-1; D: TRBD2; V: TRBV27; size: NA; DNA: TGTGCCAGCAGCCGTAAAAGCGGGAGGGCCCCCTATGAGCAGTTCTTC; CDR3: CASSRKSGRAPYEQFF
J: TRBJ2-7; D: TRBD2; V: TRBV6-6; size: NA; DNA: TGTGCCAGCAGTTACGACTCACTAGCGGGCTACGAGCAGTACTTC; CDR3: CASSYDSLAGYEQYF
J: TRBJ1-1; D: TRBD1; V: TRBV5-4; size: NA; DNA: TGTGCCAGCAGCATAGGACAGGGATTGAACACTGAAGCTTTCTTT; CDR3: CASSIGQGLNTEAFF
J: TRBJ2-3; D: NA; V: TRBV18; size: NA; DNA: TGTGCCAGCTCCTCGGAGGGGGCGCGTGGAACAGATACGCAGTATTTT; CDR3: CASSSEGARGTDTQYF
J: TRBJ2-1; D: TRBD2; V: TRBV9; size: NA; DNA: TGTGCCAGCAGCCATGGACTAGCGGGGGGCCCTGGGTACAATGAGCAGTTCTTC; CDR3: CASSHGLAGGPGYNEQFF
J: TRBJ1-5; D: NA; V: TRBV19; size: NA; DNA: TGTGCCAGTAGTATGTTTGGGTACAGGCAGGCGATAAATCAGCCCCAGCATTTT; CDR3: CASSMFGYRQAINQPQHF
J: TRBJ2-3; D: TRBD2; V: TRBV5-4; size: NA; DNA: TGTGCCAGCAGCTTGGCCGGGGGGGGCACAGATACGCAGTATTTT; CDR3: CASSLAGGGTDTQYF
J: TRBJ2-5; D: TRBD2; V: TRBV18; size: NA; DNA: TGTGCCAGCTCACCACCTGGACTAGCCCAAGAGACCCAGTACTTC; CDR3: CASSPPGLAQETQYF
J: TRBJ2-1; D: NA; V: TRBV20-1; size: NA; DNA: TGCAGTGCTAAACAGAATGAGCAGTTCTTC; CDR3: CSAKQNEQFF
J: TRBJ1-5; D: TRBD1; V: TRBV10-3; size: NA; DNA: TGTGCCATCAGTGAAGTCGAGACAGGGGGTAGAGGCAATCAGCCCCAGCATTTT; CDR3: CAISEVETGGRGNQPQHF
J: TRBJ1-5; D: NA; V: TRBV5-1; size: NA; DNA: TGCGCCAGCAGCTTAATGACAGGTAGCAATCAGCCCCAGCATTTT; CDR3: CASSLMTGSNQPQHF
J: TRBJ2-1; D: NA; V: TRBV6-1; size: NA; DNA: TGTGCCAGCGGGGTAGGGAGGACGACGATCAATGAGCAGTTCTTC; CDR3: CASGVGRTTINEQFF
J: TRBJ2-3; D: TRBD2; V: TRBV11-2; size: NA; DNA: TGTGCCAGCAGCTTAGATTGGGGGGGACGGGATACGCAGTATTTT; CDR3: CASSLDWGGRDTQYF
J: TRBJ1-4; D: TRBD1; V: TRBV13; size: few; DNA: TGTGCCAGCAGCCCATTTGGTCAGGGGGGTCGTGAAAAACTGTTTTTT; CDR3: CASSPFGQGGREKLFF
J: TRBJ2-1; D: TRBD2; V: TRBV7-2; size: NA; DNA: TGTGCCAGCAGCTTAGACCTAGCGGGAGCGGGGGCAGAGCAGTTCTTC; CDR3: CASSLDLAGAGAEQFF
J: TRBJ1-1; D: NA; V: TRBV6-5; size: NA; DNA: TGTGCCAGCAGTATTTCAGTGAACACTGAAGCTTTCTTT; CDR3: CASSISVNTEAFF
J: TRBJ1-2; D: NA; V: TRBV28; size: NA; DNA: TGTGCCAGCAATCCCAGGGGAGTCTATGGCTACACCTTC; CDR3: CASNPRGVYGYTF
J: TRBJ2-7; D: NA; V: TRBV18; size: NA; DNA: TGTGCCAGCTCACCACCGGGACTGGGGATCGGATCCTACGAGCAGTACTTC; CDR3: CASSPPGLGIGSYEQYF
J: TRBJ2-7; D: TRBD2; V: TRBV9; size: NA; DNA: TGTGCCAGCAGCCCTCATGAGCGGGGGGATACCTACGAGCAGTACTTC; CDR3: CASSPHERGDTYEQYF
J: TRBJ2-1; D: NA; V: TRBV4-1; size: NA; DNA: TGCGCCAGCAGCCAAGAGACGGCGCGAGGGTTCAATGAGCAGTTCTTC; CDR3: CASSQETARGFNEQFF
J: TRBJ1-5; D: NA; V: TRBV7-2; size: NA; DNA: TGTGCCAGCAGCTTAGCAGTCAGGAGCAATCAGCCCCAGCATTTT; CDR3: CASSLAVRSNQPQHF
J: TRBJ1-5; D: NA; V: TRBV28; size: once; DNA: TGTGCCAGCAGTGGGCGTACGGCCCAGCATTTT; CDR3: CASSGRTAQHF
J: TRBJ2-5; D: TRBD2; V: TRBV5-6; size: once; DNA: TGTGCCAGCAGCATGAGCGGGAGGTTAGAGACCCAGTACTTC; CDR3: CASSMSGRLETQYF
J: TRBJ1-1; D: TRBD1; V: TRBV7-2; size: NA; DNA: TGTGCCAGCAGCTTAATTTGGGGACAGGGGGCAAGGAACACTGAGGCTTTCTTT; CDR3: CASSLIWGQGARNTEAFF
J: TRBJ2-7; D: TRBD1; V: TRBV11-3; size: NA; DNA: TGTGCCAGCAGCTCCACCGGGACAGGGACCTCCTACGAGCAGTACTTC; CDR3: CASSSTGTGTSYEQYF
J: TRBJ1-1; D: TRBD1; V: TRBV5-5; size: NA; DNA: TGTGCCAGCAGCTTGTTCGACAGGGAGAACACTGAAGCTTTCTTT; CDR3: CASSLFDRENTEAFF
J: TRBJ2-7; D: TRBD1; V: TRBV7-2; size: NA; DNA: TGTGCCAGCAGCCTGGACAGGAGCTCCTACGAGCAGTACTTC; CDR3: CASSLDRSSYEQYF
J: TRBJ1-1; D: NA; V: TRBV28; size: once; DNA: TGTGCCAGCGGGGGGGGTGGCACTGAAGCTTTCTTT; CDR3: CASGGGGTEAFF
J: TRBJ1-2; D: TRBD1; V: TRBV7-2; size: once; DNA: TGTGCCAGCAGCCTGGACAGGAGGGGAGGCTACACCTTC; CDR3: CASSLDRRGGYTF
J: TRBJ2-1; D: NA; V: TRBV7-9; size: few; DNA: TGTGCCAGCAGCCCAGGACAAGTCTCCTACAATGAGCAGTTCTTC; CDR3: CASSPGQVSYNEQFF
J: TRBJ1-6; D: NA; V: TRBV7-2; size: NA; DNA: TGTGCCAGCAGCTTAGTCTCCAGGGGTGATTCACCCCTCCACTTT; CDR3: CASSLVSRGDSPLHF
J: TRBJ2-6; D: NA; V: TRBV13; size: NA; DNA: TGTGCCAGCAGCTCGCGACAGACTGGGGCCAACGTCCTGACTTTC; CDR3: CASSSRQTGANVLTF
J: TRBJ1-2; D: NA; V: TRBV28; size: NA; DNA: TGTGCAGGGGCAACATTTGACTATGGCTACACCTTC; CDR3: CAGATFDYGYTF